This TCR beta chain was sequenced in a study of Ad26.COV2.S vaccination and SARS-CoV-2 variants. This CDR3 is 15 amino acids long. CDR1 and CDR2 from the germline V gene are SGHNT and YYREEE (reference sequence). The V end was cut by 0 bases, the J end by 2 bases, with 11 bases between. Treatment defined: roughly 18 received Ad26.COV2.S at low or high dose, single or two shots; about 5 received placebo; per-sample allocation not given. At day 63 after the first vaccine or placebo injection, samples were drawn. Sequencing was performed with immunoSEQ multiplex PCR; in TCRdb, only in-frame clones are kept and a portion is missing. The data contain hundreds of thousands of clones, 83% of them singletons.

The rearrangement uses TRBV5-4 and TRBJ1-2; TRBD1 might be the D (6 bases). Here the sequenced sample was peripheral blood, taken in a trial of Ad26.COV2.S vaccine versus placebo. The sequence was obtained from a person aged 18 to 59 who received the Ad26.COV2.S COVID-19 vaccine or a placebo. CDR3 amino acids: CASSLVDRLNYGYTF. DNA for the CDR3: TGTGCCAGCAGCTTGGTGGACAGACTAAACTATGGCTACACCTTC.